The 10 T cell receptor beta chains below all came from one sample that was sequenced in a study of blood T cell repertoires in COVID-19. Libraries were prepared by immunoSEQ multiplex PCR; TCRdb keeps only in-frame clonotypes and omits some of them. Altogether about 110,000 clones are present, approximately 67% being singletons, with the ten largest covering less than 10%. Sequenced material: peripheral blood. The receptor source for this set is a woman in her sixties with acute or convalescent COVID-19.

V gene TRBV6-2 or TRBV6-3 combines with J gene TRBJ2-5; a weak D match, TRBD1 (6 bases). CDR1 MNHEY and CDR2 SVGEGT come from the germline V gene. The CDR3 is 14 residues long. The V end was cut by 6 bases, the J end by 5 bases, with 16 bases between. The CDR3 nucleotides are TGTGCCAGCAGCCCCACAGGGCTCGGGGAGACCCAGTACTTC. As protein: CASSPTGLGETQYF.

The V gene is TRBV11-2, the J gene TRBJ1-5; a weak D match, TRBD1 (6 bases). Germline V lookup: CDR1 SGHAT, CDR2 FQNNGV. Deletions cut 5 bases from V and 0 bases from J, with 11 bases between. The CDR3 extends over 15 amino acids. The CDR3, as DNA: TGTGCCAGCAGCCAGAGGACAGATAGCAATCAGCCCCAGCATTTT. Its translation is CASSQRTDSNQPQHF.

The chain couples TRBV19 to TRBJ2-7, with 10 bases that match TRBD1. This CDR3 is 14 amino acids long. The junction had 5 bases not matched to a gene; V was cut back by 3 bases and J by 6 bases. Looked up from germline, CDR1 is LNHDA and CDR2 is SQIVND (reference sequence). CDR3 loop: CASSIRDRGGEQYF. In DNA, the CDR3 is TGTGCCAGTAGTATCCGGGACAGGGGAGGCGAGCAGTACTTC. The complete variable domain, with remaining parts taken from reference TRBV19 and TRBJ2-7, reads DGGITQSPKYLFRKEGQNVTLSCEQNLNHDAMYWYRQDPGQGLRLIYYSQIVNDFQKGDIAEGYSVSREKKESFPLTVTSAQKNPTAFYLCASSIRDRGGEQYFGPGTRLTVT.

This clone has a handful of counts. V is TRBV7-8 and J is TRBJ1-5, with D unresolved. Germline CDR1 SGHVS, CDR2 FQNEAQ. The CDR3 is 15 amino acids. Trimming cost V 2 bases and J 3 bases, with 11 bases left between them. Here the CDR3 reads CASSLYGGDNQPQHF. CDR3 nucleotides: TGTGCCAGCAGCTTATACGGCGGTGACAATCAGCCCCAGCATTTT.

The rearrangement joins TRBV6-6 to TRBJ1-5; D might be TRBD1 (5 bases). Trimming stripped 6 bases from V and 7 bases from J, with 16 bases between. CDR1 MNHNY and CDR2 SVGAGI come from the germline V gene (reference sequence). The CDR3 length is 14 residues. The CDR3 DNA reads TGTGCCAGCAGGCCGGGGGGTCTTTTCCAGCCCCAGCATTTT. Protein: CASRPGGLFQPQHF.

The rearrangement links TRBV11-1 to TRBJ2-5, with D unclear. The V end lost 1 base, the J end lost 9 bases, and 15 bases lay between the germline ends. Germline CDR1 and CDR2: SGHAT and FQDESV (reference sequence). This CDR3 has 14 amino acids. The CDR3 nucleotides are TGTGCCAGCAGCTTAGGCTATACAGCCGTCCCCCAGTACTTC. Translating it yields CASSLGYTAVPQYF.

V gene TRBV7-9 combines with J gene TRBJ1-1; D remains unclear. Germline CDR1 SEHNR, CDR2 FQNEAQ (reference sequence). CDR3 length: 13 residues. Between the trimmed V and J ends, which lost 0 bases and 6 bases, there was a span of 8 bases. The CDR3 protein is CASSLAGSAEAFF. Written as DNA, the CDR3 is TGTGCCAGCAGCTTAGCCGGGTCAGCTGAAGCTTTCTTT.

The chain has TRBV5-4 and TRBJ1-1; 9 positions match TRBD1. The CDR3 is 14 amino acids. CDR1 SGHNT and CDR2 YYREEE come from the germline V gene (reference sequence). The trim removed 3 bases at V and 5 bases at J, leaving 5 bases unmatched. For the CDR3, the DNA is TGTGCCAGCAGCTCGGGACAGGGAGGGACTGAAGCTTTCTTT. This sequence encodes CASSSGQGGTEAFF.

A few counts support this clone. V and J are TRBV19 and TRBJ1-2, with D tentatively TRBD1 (5 bases). Germline CDR1 reads LNHDA; CDR2 reads SQIVND (reference sequence). This CDR3 has 14 amino acids. V dropped 3 bases and J dropped 4 bases, with 12 bases sitting between them. The chain's CDR3 is CASSMGDRTYGYTF. CDR3 bases: TGTGCCAGTAGTATGGGCGACAGAACCTATGGCTACACCTTC.

The CDR3 loop reads CASSLSRGLSETQYF. CDR3 DNA sequence: TGTGCCAGCAGTTTATCCAGGGGGCTCTCCGAGACCCAGTACTTC. The chain couples TRBV28 to TRBJ2-5, with TRBD1 identical over 8 bases. Germline V gene sequence: CDR1 MDHEN, CDR2 SYDVKM. The CDR3 runs to 15 residues. Germline trimming cut 1 base from V and 5 bases from J; bases unmatched to any gene: 6. Supplemented by reference TRBV28 and TRBJ2-5, the full variable domain reads DVKVTQSSRYLVKRTGEKVFLECVQDMDHENMFWYRQDPGLGLRLIYFSYDVKMKEKGDIPEGYSVSREKKERFSLILESASTNQTSMYLCASSLSRGLSETQYFGPGTRLLVL.